Listed here are 28 T cell receptor beta chains from one sample, sequenced in a study of shared clonotypes between healthy human individuals (dated by TCRdb to the early 2020s). The library was obtained by the immunoSEQ multiplex PCR assay. TCRdb took this table from immuneACCESS and kept in-frame rearrangements with V and J called. Such tables lack part of the clones; where checked against another copy, unresolved V genes explain under half of the gap, and the rest is unexplained. Present in this sample are under 130,000 clones, 67% of which were seen just once. The ten largest clones take up over 20% of the sample. Sequenced material: memory CD8+ T cells sorted from blood. This sample's cell subset or site label indicates: CD45RO+ cells pooled with CCR7-negative TemRA cells. The receptors here all came from a woman aged 30 to 39 in good health.

This clone has only one observation. The rearrangement links TRBV18 to TRBJ2-1; 7 bases agree with TRBD2. Germline assignment: CDR1 KGHSH and CDR2 LQKENI. This CDR3 has 14 amino acids. The trim removed 6 bases at V and 1 base at J, leaving 3 bases unmatched. The CDR3 coding sequence is TGTGCCAGCTCGTCCGGGAGGTCCTACAATGAGCAGTTCTTC. It translates to CASSSGRSYNEQFF.

The V and J genes are TRBV19 and TRBJ2-3; weak D call: TRBD2 (6 bases). Trimming took off 6 bases at V and 4 bases at J, with 17 bases between the two ends. This CDR3 spans 15 amino acids. Germline V CDR1 and CDR2: LNHDA, SQIVND (reference sequence). DNA for the CDR3: TGTGCCAGTAGAAGTGGCCTTGGGGAGGCAGATACGCAGTATTTT. Its protein product is CASRSGLGEADTQYF.

In DNA, the CDR3 is TGTGCCAGCGGGGGACACGGACAAAACACCGGGGAGCTGTTTTTT. It encodes CASGGHGQNTGELFF. The J gene is TRBJ2-2, the V gene TRBV13; D may be TRBD1 (6 bases). The V gene lost 8 bases and the J gene lost 2 bases, with 15 bases spanning the gap. The CDR3 length is 15 residues. Looked up from germline, CDR1 is PRHDT and CDR2 is FYEKMQ (reference sequence).

CDR3 bases: TGTGCCAGTAGTAACGACAGGGAAGGGGAAAAACTGTTTTTT. Its translation: CASSNDREGEKLFF. This chain uses TRBV19 with TRBJ1-4, with 7 nucleotides matching TRBD1. This CDR3 has 14 amino acids. J lost 8 bases, V lost 4 bases, and 7 bases had no gene match. Per germline, CDR1 LNHDA and CDR2 SQIVND (reference sequence).

This chain uses TRBV13 with TRBJ1-5, with 7 nucleotides matching TRBD1. The V and J ends lost 4 bases and 4 bases, in that order; junction bases with no gene match: 16. Germline loops: CDR1 PRHDT, CDR2 FYEKMQ (reference sequence). This CDR3 has 18 residues. In nucleotides, the CDR3 is TGTGCCAGCAGCTCCCGGGACAGCCGGCGGGGGGTTAATCAGCCCCAGCATTTT. Amino acid sequence: CASSSRDSRRGVNQPQHF.

The chain carries TRBV11-2 and TRBJ1-1, with D possibly being TRBD1 (5 bases). CDR3 length: 15 amino acids. Deletions cut 5 bases from V and 3 bases from J, with 16 bases between. Per germline, CDR1 SGHAT and CDR2 FQNNGV. The CDR3 here is CASSPWGPVDTEAFF. CDR3 DNA sequence: TGTGCCAGCAGCCCTTGGGGCCCGGTAGACACTGAAGCTTTCTTT. The variable domain in full, with the rest retrieved from reference TRBV11-2 and TRBJ1-1, is EAGVAQSPRYKIIEKRQSVAFWCNPISGHATLYWYQQILGQGPKLLIQFQNNGVVDDSQLPKDRFSAERLKGVDSTLKIQPAKLEDSAVYLCASSPWGPVDTEAFFGQGTRLTVV.

The chain uses TRBV11-2 and TRBJ2-2; the match to TRBD2 covers 8 bases. With V trimmed by 3 bases and J by 8 bases, 14 bases remained unmatched. The CDR3 totals 17 residues. Germline values: CDR1 SGHAT, CDR2 FQNNGV. CDR3 bases: TGTGCCAGCAGCTTTTTTCCAGCGGGAGTTGGAGTGGGGGAGCTGTTTTTT. Protein: CASSFFPAGVGVGELFF.

The chain links TRBV9 to TRBJ2-1; the match to TRBD2 covers 11 bases. The ends lost 0 bases at V and 4 bases at J; junction bases unmatched: 6. From germline, CDR1 is SGDLS and CDR2 YYNGEE. The CDR3 runs 17 residues. The CDR3 spells CASSVDRGTSGYNEQFF. The CDR3 DNA is TGTGCCAGCAGCGTAGATAGAGGGACTAGCGGTTACAATGAGCAGTTCTTC.

The chain couples TRBV7-6 to TRBJ2-7; 7 bases agree with TRBD1. The V segment lost 5 bases and the J segment 2 bases; nucleotides outside the gene matches: 9. Germline-derived CDR1 and CDR2 are SGHVS and FNYEAQ. The CDR3 consists of 15 residues. CDR3 coding DNA: TGTGCCAGCAGCCCAGGGACAGTACTAACCTACGAGCAGTACTTC. Translation gives CASSPGTVLTYEQYF.

V usage is TRBV30 and J usage is TRBJ2-5; the match to TRBD2 covers 15 bases. The assigned J gene may be wrong: the sequence end matches TRBJ2-7 better. This CDR3 has 17 amino acids. Germline V gene data show CDR1 as GTSNPN and CDR2 as SVGIG (reference sequence). CDR3 loop: CAWSAGTSGRSSYEQYF. The CDR3 bases are TGTGCCTGGAGTGCCGGGACTAGCGGGAGGAGCTCCTACGAGCAGTACTTC.

The chain couples TRBV25-1 to TRBJ1-1, with 8 bases aligning to TRBD1. Trimming at V came to 2 bases and at J to 5 bases, leaving 7 bases not matched to a gene. This CDR3 spans 15 amino acids. Germline CDR1 is MGHDK and CDR2 is SYGVNS. The CDR3 region is CASSEPGQGWTEAFF. The CDR3, as DNA: TGTGCCAGCAGTGAACCCGGACAGGGATGGACTGAAGCTTTCTTT. Using reference TRBV25-1 and TRBJ1-1 for the parts outside the CDR3, the full variable domain is EADIYQTPRYLVIGTGKKITLECSQTMGHDKMYWYQQDPGMELHLIHYSYGVNSTEKGDLSSESTVSRIRTEHFPLTLESARPSHTSQYLCASSEPGQGWTEAFFGQGTRLTVV.

Here the CDR3 reads CASSPGQGLAGVKNIQYF. DNA for the CDR3: TGCGCCAGCAGCCCTGGACAGGGACTAGCGGGAGTCAAAAACATTCAGTACTTC. V is TRBV4-1 and J is TRBJ2-4, with 14 bases fitting TRBD2. Trimming at V came to 4 bases and at J to 3 bases, leaving 8 bases not matched to a gene. Germline V lookup: CDR1 MGHRA, CDR2 YSYEKL. The CDR3 totals 18 residues.

This chain connects TRBV5-1 to TRBJ1-1, with D perhaps TRBD1 (6 bases). The V end lost 0 bases, the J end lost 4 bases, and 7 bases lay between the germline ends. The germline V gene encodes CDR1 SGHRS and CDR2 YFSETQ. The CDR3 is 13 amino acids. The chain's CDR3 is CASSLADSTEAFF. Written as DNA, the CDR3 is TGCGCCAGCAGCTTGGCGGACAGCACTGAAGCTTTCTTT.

The chain links TRBV6-4 to TRBJ1-1, with D hard to call. The CDR3 runs 14 residues. Germline V gene lookup returns CDR1 MRHNA and CDR2 SNTAGT. V dropped 2 bases and J dropped 4 bases, with 11 bases sitting between them. CDR3 nucleotide sequence: TGTGCCAGCAGTGACGAGGCGGGTAGCACTGAAGCTTTCTTT. This encodes CASSDEAGSTEAFF.

The chain has TRBV29-1 and TRBJ2-1; tentatively, D is TRBD1 or TRBD2 (7 bases each). V was cut by 6 bases and J by 3 bases, with 12 bases left in between. Looked up from germline, CDR1 is SQVTM and CDR2 is ANQGSEA. The CDR3 runs to 13 residues. CDR3 sequence reads: CSVGGTDYNEQFF. The CDR3 DNA is TGCAGCGTCGGGGGGACAGACTACAATGAGCAGTTCTTC.

The chain recombines TRBV2 with TRBJ2-1; 8 bases fit TRBD2. This CDR3 spans 14 amino acids. Losses at the gene ends were 6 bases for V and 3 bases for J; bases not matched to a gene: 4. Germline V lookup: CDR1 SNHLY, CDR2 FYNNEI. The CDR3 sequence is CASSPGLDYNEQFF. The CDR3 DNA reads TGTGCCAGCAGCCCGGGACTAGACTACAATGAGCAGTTCTTC.

The chain combines TRBV9 with TRBJ1-4, with D maybe TRBD1 (5 bases). V dropped 2 bases and J dropped 4 bases, with 9 bases sitting between them. CDR1 is SGDLS and CDR2 is YYNGEE in the germline V gene. There are 14 residues in the CDR3. DNA for the CDR3: TGTGCCAGCAGCGTGGGGACGAATAATGAAAAACTGTTTTTT. The encoded protein is CASSVGTNNEKLFF.

The rearrangement uses TRBV21-1 and TRBJ1-4. TRBV21-1 is annotated as a pseudogene. The CDR3 contains 12 residues. Written as DNA, the CDR3 is TGTGCCAGCAGCCCTGCCTGTGAAAAACTGTTTTTT. Amino acids: CASSPACEKLFF.

The rearrangement links TRBV10-3 to TRBJ2-1; TRBD1 matches 7 bases. This CDR3 is 20 amino acids long. Germline V lookup: CDR1 ENHRY, CDR2 SYGVKD. V lost 5 bases and J lost 0; bases outside the gene matches: 19. The CDR3: CAISHPGQTKETYSYNEQFF. As DNA, the CDR3 is TGTGCCATCAGTCATCCGGGACAGACGAAAGAAACATACTCCTACAATGAGCAGTTCTTC.

The chain links TRBV28 to TRBJ2-5, with D possibly being TRBD1 (5 bases). This CDR3 comprises 17 residues. CDR1 MDHEN and CDR2 SYDVKM come from the germline V gene. V lost 1 base to trimming and J lost 1 base, with 16 bases between them. In nucleotides, the CDR3 is TGTGCCAGCAGTTTATTTATTACTCCAGGGCCCCAAGAGACCCAGTACTTC. Translated, it gives CASSLFITPGPQETQYF.

This rearrangement joins TRBV25-1 to TRBJ2-1; TRBD2 matches at 7 bases. The CDR3 is 17 residues long. Germline trimming cut 1 base from V and 2 bases from J; bases unmatched to any gene: 8. CDR1 is MGHDK, CDR2 SYGVNS, per germline. Here the CDR3 reads CASSEFTIAGPYNEQFF. In DNA form, the CDR3 reads TGTGCCAGCAGTGAATTCACAATAGCGGGTCCCTACAATGAGCAGTTCTTC.

V is TRBV7-3 and J is TRBJ2-3; D ambiguous. This CDR3 has 16 residues. Trimming left V 4 bases short and J 2 bases short, with 16 bases between. Germline V gives CDR1 SGHTA, CDR2 FQGTGA. This CDR3 is CASSSPGGAHTDTQYF. In DNA, the CDR3 is TGTGCCAGCAGCTCCCCCGGCGGAGCCCACACAGATACGCAGTATTTT.

J is TRBJ2-1 and V is TRBV2; perhaps TRBD2 as D (6 bases). This CDR3 has 16 amino acids. CDR1 is SNHLY, CDR2 FYNNEI, per germline. Trimming took off 9 bases at V and 0 bases at J, with 18 bases between the two ends. Here the CDR3 reads CASGPWDGSSYNEQFF. The CDR3 DNA is TGTGCCAGTGGTCCCTGGGACGGGAGCTCCTACAATGAGCAGTTCTTC.

The V gene is TRBV25-1, the J gene TRBJ1-1, with D tentatively TRBD1 (5 bases). V was pared by 3 bases and J by 1 base, with 15 bases between. The germline gives CDR1 MGHDK, CDR2 SYGVNS. The CDR3 totals 16 residues. CDR3 protein: CASSDRDRAGNTEAFF. The CDR3 bases are TGTGCCAGCAGTGACCGGGACCGCGCCGGGAACACTGAAGCTTTCTTT.

The rearrangement links TRBV30 to TRBJ1-2; maybe TRBD1 (5 bases). CDR1 is GTSNPN and CDR2 is SVGIG in the germline V gene (reference sequence). The CDR3 has 14 residues. Trimming took 1 base from V and 4 from J, leaving 13 bases between them. Here the CDR3 reads CAWSGPSGTYGYTF. CDR3 in DNA: TGTGCCTGGAGTGGGCCATCCGGGACCTATGGCTACACCTTC.

The chain carries TRBV19 and TRBJ2-3; D is undetermined. The V and J ends lost 3 bases and 4 bases respectively, with 8 bases between them. Germline V lookup: CDR1 LNHDA, CDR2 SQIVND (reference sequence). The CDR3 contains 13 residues. The CDR3 DNA is TGTGCCAGTAGTATTTCACCTCCAGATACGCAGTATTTT. The encoded protein is CASSISPPDTQYF.

The J gene is TRBJ1-2, the V gene TRBV7-4, with 8 bases lining up with TRBD1. V shed 3 bases and J 0 bases; nucleotides not matched to a gene: 9. Germline V gene data show CDR1 as SGHVT and CDR2 as SQSDAQ. The CDR3 length is 17 residues. In nucleotides, the CDR3 is TGTGCCAGCAGCTTGGGGGGACAGGACATAGCTAACTATGGCTACACCTTC. Translation gives CASSLGGQDIANYGYTF.

V gene TRBV4-2 combines with J gene TRBJ1-4; D is perhaps TRBD1 (5 bases). CDR1 is LGHNA and CDR2 is YNFKEQ in the germline V gene. The CDR3 totals 16 residues. Trimming removed 0 bases at V and 5 bases at J, with 13 bases between. The CDR3 loop reads CASSQEVGTGNEKLFF. CDR3 in DNA: TGTGCCAGCAGCCAAGAAGTCGGGACGGGAAATGAAAAACTGTTTTTT.